Listed here are 9 T cell receptor beta chains from one sample, sequenced in a study of shared clonotypes between healthy human individuals. The repertoire was sequenced with immunoSEQ multiplex PCR; TCRdb's copy has only in-frame clones and lacks some. The sample has nearly 1 million clones; roughly 72% are singletons. Sample: memory CD4+ T cells sorted from blood. Subset noted: CD45RA-negative fraction. The receptors stem from a man aged 18 to 29 in good health.

The V gene is TRBV18, the J gene TRBJ1-4; D ambiguous. V was shortened by 0 bases and J by 4 bases, with 9 bases between the two germline ends. CDR3 length equals 15 residues. Germline CDR1 and CDR2: KGHSH and LQKENI. CDR3 DNA: TGTGCCAGCTCACCACCGGCAGCCTTTAATGAAAAACTGTTTTTT. It translates to CASSPPAAFNEKLFF.

This chain links TRBV30 with TRBJ1-6, with D possibly being TRBD1 (6 bases). The CDR3 is 16 amino acids. Germline V CDR1 and CDR2: GTSNPN, SVGIG (reference sequence). The V end was cut by 0 bases, the J end by 7 bases, with 16 bases between. In nucleotides, the CDR3 is TGTGCCTGGAGTGTAATTGGGGGCTCTGGGAATTCACCCCTCCACTTT. Translated: CAWSVIGGSGNSPLHF.

As concerns this clone: A much larger clonotype is one base distant, so this may be a read error. V is TRBV5-1 and J is TRBJ1-6, with D perhaps matching TRBD1 (6 bases). This CDR3 contains 15 residues. CDR1 is SGHRS, CDR2 YFSETQ, per germline. This CDR3 is CTSSLDSGGNSPLHF. The DNA for the CDR3 is TGCACCAGCAGCCTGGACAGCGGGGGGAATTCACCCCTCCACTTT.

In its sample, this clone was seen a few times. The V call is TRBV27, the J call TRBJ2-4; 9 bases agree with TRBD1. Looked up from germline, CDR1 is MNHEY and CDR2 is SMNVEV (reference sequence). This CDR3 contains 17 residues. V was pared by 6 bases and J by 1 base, with 10 bases of the junction left unmatched. CDR3 amino acids: CASSLRGDRVAKNIQYF. The CDR3 DNA sequence: TGTGCCAGCAGCCTACGTGGGGACAGGGTTGCCAAAAACATTCAGTACTTC.

With regard to this clone: A far larger clone is off by one base, so a read error is likely. The same CDR3 is also encoded by other DNA sequences in this sample. CDR3 bases: TGTGCCAGCAGCGTGGGACAGGCCTACGAGCAGTACTTC. Encoded protein: CASSVGQAYEQYF. The chain employs TRBV5-4 and TRBJ2-7, with TRBD1 identical over 8 bases. The CDR3 is 13 amino acids. In germline, CDR1 is SGHNT, CDR2 YYREEE (reference sequence). After removal of 4 bases from V and 2 bases from J, the junction contained 2 bases not matched to a gene.

This chain joins TRBV15 and TRBJ1-3; D call uncertain. This CDR3 comprises 14 residues. Germline V gene sequence: CDR1 LNHNV, CDR2 YYDKDF (reference sequence). Trimming took off 3 bases at V and 3 bases at J, with 9 bases between the two ends. The CDR3 DNA sequence: TGTGCCACCAGCAGTGTTTCGGGTGGAAACACCATATATTTT. As protein: CATSSVSGGNTIYF.

The CDR3 loop is CASSIATGWGNEQFF. CDR3 sequence (DNA): TGTGCCAGTAGTATCGCGACAGGGTGGGGGAATGAGCAGTTCTTC. The V gene is TRBV19, the J gene TRBJ2-1, with 7 bases that match TRBD1. Germline CDR1 is LNHDA and CDR2 is SQIVND (reference sequence). The CDR3 length is 15 residues. V trimming: 3 bases; J trimming: 7 bases; junction bases outside the gene matches: 9.

This clone was detected ten times or more. The chain links TRBV7-2 to TRBJ1-6; D might be TRBD1 (6 bases). V shed 4 bases and J shed 1 base, with 14 bases lying between them. The CDR3 is 17 residues long. Per the germline V gene, CDR1 is SGHTA and CDR2 is FQGNSA. CDR3 sequence (DNA): TGTGCCAGCAGCTCCTCCGGGACATATTCCTATAATTCACCCCTCCACTTT. Translation: CASSSSGTYSYNSPLHF. Drawing the rest from reference TRBV7-2 and TRBJ1-6, the complete variable domain is GAGVSQSPSNKVTEKGKDVELRCDPISGHTALYWYRQSLGQGLEFLIYFQGNSAPDKSGLPSDRFSAERTGGSVSTLTIQRTQQEDSAVYLCASSSSGTYSYNSPLHFGNGTRLTVT.

The chain uses TRBV30 and TRBJ2-3, with D possibly being TRBD2 (6 bases). V lost 0 bases to trimming and J lost 9 bases, with 10 bases between them. CDR3 length: 12 amino acids. Germline-derived CDR1 and CDR2 are GTSNPN and SVGIG (reference sequence). The chain's CDR3 is CAWSVWRDTQYF. Written as DNA, the CDR3 is TGTGCCTGGAGTGTGTGGAGGGACACGCAGTATTTT.